Following are 15 T cell receptor beta chains from one sample sequenced in a study of T cell changes during pregnancy in multiple sclerosis. Assay: immunoSEQ multiplex PCR; the TCRdb copy retains only in-frame clones and omits some. The sample has 42,000 or so clones; about 90% are singletons. The source was CD8+ T cells from peripheral blood mononuclear cells, collected in the first trimester of pregnancy. The receptors derive from a female donor with multiple sclerosis, enrolled in a pregnancy study.

V is TRBV7-9 and J is TRBJ2-1; D is unresolved. CDR3 size: 13 residues. The V end was cut by 6 bases, the J end by 4 bases, with 10 bases between. Per the germline V gene, CDR1 is SEHNR and CDR2 is FQNEAQ (reference sequence). The CDR3 DNA sequence: TGTGCCAGCAGTCCGCTGGAGTACAATGAGCAGTTCTTC. This translates into CASSPLEYNEQFF.

The chain couples TRBV27 to TRBJ1-1; unclear D gene. CDR1 is MNHEY, CDR2 SMNVEV, per germline (reference sequence). V was pared by 7 bases and J by 6 bases, with 18 bases between. The CDR3 extends over 14 amino acids. For the CDR3, the DNA is TGTGCCAGCACCCTTAGGTCCCCAGGCGCTGAAGCTTTCTTT. It is translated as CASTLRSPGAEAFF.

The chain recombines TRBV5-1 with TRBJ2-6, with D possibly TRBD2 on 6 matching bases. From germline, CDR1 is SGHRS and CDR2 YFSETQ. The length of the CDR3 is 17 residues. The V gene lost 1 base and the J gene lost 2 bases, with 13 bases spanning the gap. CDR3 in DNA: TGCGCCAGCAGCTTGAAGCAGGGCGGGGCTGGGGCCAACGTCCTGACTTTC. This encodes CASSLKQGGAGANVLTF.

V is TRBV5-1 and J is TRBJ1-1; weak D call: TRBD1 (5 bases). V was cut by 1 base and J by 5 bases, with 12 bases left in between. Germline CDR1 and CDR2: SGHRS and YFSETQ. The CDR3 contains 14 residues. CDR3 in DNA: TGCGCCAGCAGCTTGTGGCAGGGAGGGACTGAAGCTTTCTTT. Its protein product is CASSLWQGGTEAFF.

The J gene is TRBJ1-2, the V gene TRBV9; D is uncertain. From germline, CDR1 is SGDLS and CDR2 YYNGEE. Trimming cost V 0 bases and J 8 bases, with 8 bases left between them. The length of the CDR3 is 12 residues. In nucleotides, the CDR3 is TGTGCCAGCAGCGTAGGGTTGAGGGGCTACACCTTC. This codes for CASSVGLRGYTF. Full variable domain (outside the CDR3, taken from reference TRBV9 and TRBJ1-2): DSGVTQTPKHLITATGQRVTLRCSPRSGDLSVYWYQQSLDQGLQFLIQYYNGEERAKGNILERFSAQQFPDLHSELNLSSLELGDSALYFCASSVGLRGYTFGSGTRLTVV.

This clone has just one count. The V gene is TRBV10-2, the J gene TRBJ1-1; tentative D call: TRBD1 (5 bases). The germline V gene encodes CDR1 WSHSY and CDR2 SAAADI. The CDR3 totals 15 residues. V was cut by 0 bases and J by 4 bases, with 12 bases left in between. CDR3 sequence reads: CASSESRGVLTEAFF. The CDR3 bases are TGCGCCAGCAGTGAGTCTCGGGGGGTACTCACTGAAGCTTTCTTT.

The chain is built from TRBV9 and TRBJ1-5, with D hard to call. Germline CDR1 reads SGDLS; CDR2 reads YYNGEE. Trimming took 0 bases from V and 6 from J, leaving 10 bases between them. The CDR3 is made up of 14 amino acids. The CDR3 loop is CASSVGYRGQPQHF. In DNA, the CDR3 is TGTGCCAGCAGCGTAGGATATCGGGGTCAGCCCCAGCATTTT.

The V call is TRBV19, the J call TRBJ1-5, with 9 positions matching TRBD1. The V gene end was trimmed by 1 base and the J gene end by 1 base; junction bases not matched to a gene: 5. The CDR3 consists of 17 residues. Germline V gene data show CDR1 as LNHDA and CDR2 as SQIVND (reference sequence). The CDR3 nucleotides read TGTGCCAGTAGTATAGTATCGGGGACAGGGAGCAATCAGCCCCAGCATTTT. It translates to CASSIVSGTGSNQPQHF.

The chain joins TRBV6-5 to TRBJ1-5; D is unresolved. Germline CDR1 reads MNHEY; CDR2 reads SVGAGI. The CDR3 covers 12 residues. Trimming stripped 4 bases from V and 2 bases from J, with 3 bases between. CDR3 in amino acids: CASSSGNQPQHF. CDR3 nucleotides: TGTGCCAGCAGTTCCGGCAATCAGCCCCAGCATTTT.

This clone has a single count. The rearrangement joins TRBV28 to TRBJ1-6; TRBD1 agrees at 8 bases. V shed 6 bases and J 3 bases; nucleotides not matched to a gene: 4. The CDR3 is 15 residues long. In germline, CDR1 is MDHEN, CDR2 SYDVKM. CDR3 nucleotides: TGTGCCAGCAGCCAGGGGGCCTACTATAATTCACCCCTCCACTTT. Protein sequence: CASSQGAYYNSPLHF.

This chain uses TRBV13 with TRBJ1-2; the D is unclear. Germline assignment: CDR1 PRHDT and CDR2 FYEKMQ (reference sequence). V was shortened by 6 bases and J by 3 bases, with 8 bases between the two germline ends. The CDR3 totals 12 residues. The CDR3 bases are TGTGCCAGCAGTCGTGAGTACTATGGCTACACCTTC. Translation: CASSREYYGYTF. Supplemented by reference TRBV13 and TRBJ1-2, the full variable domain reads AAGVIQSPRHLIKEKRETATLKCYPIPRHDTVYWYQQGPGQDPQFLISFYEKMQSDKGSIPDRFSAQQFSDYHSELNMSSLELGDSALYFCASSREYYGYTFGSGTRLTVV.

The chain links TRBV5-1 to TRBJ2-7; possibly TRBD2 for D (6 bases). V lost 0 bases and J 3 bases, leaving 28 bases between the germline ends. The CDR3 length is 20 residues. CDR1 and CDR2 from the germline V gene are SGHRS and YFSETQ. The chain's CDR3 is CASSLAGEEGPRIFRYEQYF. The CDR3 DNA follows: TGCGCCAGCAGCTTGGCCGGGGAGGAAGGCCCGAGAATCTTCCGCTACGAGCAGTACTTC.

The chain links TRBV9 to TRBJ1-2, with D perhaps TRBD1 (5 bases). The CDR3 extends over 14 amino acids. Germline lookup yields CDR1 SGDLS and CDR2 YYNGEE. V was clipped by 4 bases and J by 12 bases, with 22 bases between them. The CDR3 DNA reads as TGTGCCAGCAGCCCCCTTGGGGAGGCGAAAGGGGACACCTTC. Translating it yields CASSPLGEAKGDTF. The full variable domain, rest sourced from reference TRBV9 and TRBJ1-2, is DSGVTQTPKHLITATGQRVTLRCSPRSGDLSVYWYQQSLDQGLQFLIQYYNGEERAKGNILERFSAQQFPDLHSELNLSSLELGDSALYFCASSPLGEAKGDTFGSGTRLTVV.

The CDR3 DNA sequence: TGTGCCAGCAGCTTAGCGCAGGAGCGGCCAAGCTCCTACAATGAGCAGTTCTTC. Encoded protein: CASSLAQERPSSYNEQFF. The V gene is TRBV7-2, the J gene TRBJ2-1, with D perhaps matching TRBD2 (5 bases). There are 18 residues in the CDR3. Germline V gives CDR1 SGHTA, CDR2 FQGNSA. Trimming left V 0 bases short and J 0 bases short, with 15 bases between.

This clone was observed once. This sequence joins TRBV11-2 and TRBJ1-1; D gene uncertain. Trimming stripped 7 bases from V and 1 base from J, with 19 bases between. CDR1 and CDR2 from the germline V gene are SGHAT and FQNNGV. The CDR3 runs to 16 residues. CDR3 region: CASKPSQSRGNTEAFF. The CDR3 DNA follows: TGTGCCAGCAAACCCTCTCAGAGCCGGGGGAACACTGAAGCTTTCTTT.